This is a list of T cell receptor beta chains from one sample in a study of T cell repertoires in cytomegalovirus infection. TCRdb reprocessed the reads via MiXCR and lists one record per CDR3 protein. The sample lists 150,000 to 200,000 distinct CDR3 sequences; about 18% were seen once. Sequences were obtained from CD8+ T cells from PBMCs. The receptors originated from a human donor in good health (CMV status not recorded). Some clones in this sample may be carry-over from other donors' samples. Both conserved end residues are part of each CDR3. The D gene is left open where the match is weak. Not all rows give a size; the values are once, few, many and, for expanded clones, a class.

size: few; V: TRBV10-3; J: TRBJ1-1; D: -; DNA: TGTGCCATCAGTCCGACAGGACCGAACACTGAAGCTTTCTTT; CDR3: CAISPTGPNTEAFF
size: -; V: TRBV28; J: TRBJ2-1; D: TRBD2; DNA: TGTGCCAGCAGTTATGGGACTAGCGGATACAATGAGCAGTTCTTC; CDR3: CASSYGTSGYNEQFF
size: -; V: TRBV10-3; J: TRBJ2-7; D: -; DNA: TGTGCCATCAGTGATAAGGCGACTGCCTCCTACGAGCAGTACTTC; CDR3: CAISDKATASYEQYF
size: -; V: TRBV29-1; J: TRBJ1-3; D: -; DNA: TGCAGCGTTGAAGGGGGGGCTGCTGGAAACACCATATATTTT; CDR3: CSVEGGAAGNTIYF
size: -; V: TRBV7-9; J: TRBJ1-2; D: -; DNA: TGTGCCAGCAGCTCCAACCGGGACCCAGCTAACTATGGCTACACCTTC; CDR3: CASSSNRDPANYGYTF
size: many; V: TRBV2; J: TRBJ2-1; D: -; DNA: TGTGCCAGCAGTAAAGTAGGGAGCTCCTACAATGAGCAGTTCTTC; CDR3: CASSKVGSSYNEQFF
size: -; V: TRBV5-1; J: TRBJ1-2; D: -; DNA: TGCGCCAGCAGCTTATTGGTTCCCAACTATGGCTACACCTTC; CDR3: CASSLLVPNYGYTF
size: -; V: TRBV20-1; J: TRBJ1-1; D: -; DNA: TGCAGTGCTAAGGGGAACACTGAAGCTTTCTTT; CDR3: CSAKGNTEAFF
size: many; V: TRBV4-3; J: TRBJ2-1; D: TRBD1; DNA: TGCGCCAGCAGCCAGGCACCGGGACAGCCGAACAATGAGCAGTTCTTC; CDR3: CASSQAPGQPNNEQFF
size: -; V: TRBV7-2; J: TRBJ1-5; D: TRBD1; DNA: TGTGCCAGCAGCTTCTTAACTTGGACAGGGGGAAATCAGCCCCAGCATTTT; CDR3: CASSFLTWTGGNQPQHF
size: few; V: TRBV7-2; J: TRBJ2-1; D: TRBD2; DNA: TGTGCCAGCAGCTTACGCGGGGGTAGCTCCTACAATGAGCAGTTCTTC; CDR3: CASSLRGGSSYNEQFF
size: few; V: TRBV15; J: TRBJ2-7; D: TRBD1; DNA: TGTGCCACCAGCAGAACCCAGACAGGGATCCCCTACGAGCAGTACTTC; CDR3: CATSRTQTGIPYEQYF
size: -; V: TRBV7-6; J: TRBJ1-1; D: -; DNA: TGTGCCAGCAGCTTAGCGGATACAGAAATCCCTTCTGAAGCTTTCTTT; CDR3: CASSLADTEIPSEAFF
size: few; V: TRBV28; J: TRBJ2-7; D: -; DNA: TGTGCCAGCAGTTTACCCTTCATGGGGCTAAGCTCCTACGAGCAGTACTTC; CDR3: CASSLPFMGLSSYEQYF
size: few; V: TRBV6-2/TRBV6-3; J: TRBJ2-7; D: -; DNA: TGTGCCAGCAGTTACTGGGGAAACAACGAGCAGTACTTC; CDR3: CASSYWGNNEQYF
size: -; V: TRBV7-9; J: TRBJ2-1; D: TRBD2; DNA: TGTGCCAGCAGCTTTACTAGCGGGTCTTCGCCCAATGAGCAGTTCTTC; CDR3: CASSFTSGSSPNEQFF
size: few; V: TRBV5-5; J: TRBJ2-7; D: -; DNA: TGTGCCAGCAGCCCGAGACAGACCTTCTACGAGCAGTACTTC; CDR3: CASSPRQTFYEQYF
size: once; V: TRBV29-1; J: TRBJ1-1; D: TRBD1; DNA: TGCAGCGTTACAGGGGAGACTGAAGCTTTCTTT; CDR3: CSVTGETEAFF
size: -; V: TRBV12-3/TRBV12-4; J: TRBJ2-7; D: TRBD1; DNA: TGTGCCAGCAGTTTAGCGCGGGGACAGGGGGCCGGTGAGCAGTACTTC; CDR3: CASSLARGQGAGEQYF
size: few; V: TRBV7-9; J: TRBJ1-5; D: -; DNA: TGTGCCAGCAGCTTAGAGGGTAACAGCAATCAGCCCCAGCATTTT; CDR3: CASSLEGNSNQPQHF
size: few; V: TRBV5-8; J: TRBJ1-2; D: TRBD1; DNA: TGTGCCAGCAGCCCGGGGACAGCGAACCACTATGGCTACACCTTC; CDR3: CASSPGTANHYGYTF
size: -; V: TRBV6-2/TRBV6-3; J: TRBJ2-1; D: -; DNA: TGTGCCAGCAGTTACGGGGAGCAGTTCTTC; CDR3: CASSYGEQFF
size: few; V: TRBV7-6; J: TRBJ1-4; D: -; DNA: TGTGCCAGCAGCTTAGCTAATGAAAAACTGTTTTTT; CDR3: CASSLANEKLFF
size: -; V: TRBV11-2; J: TRBJ2-7; D: TRBD2; DNA: TGTGCCAGCAGCTTAGGGCCGCGGGGGAACTCCTACGAGCAGTACTTC; CDR3: CASSLGPRGNSYEQYF
size: -; V: TRBV6-6; J: TRBJ2-7; D: -; DNA: TGTGCCAGCAGTTTCTACGGAACTTACGAGCAGTACTTC; CDR3: CASSFYGTYEQYF
size: few; V: TRBV12-3/TRBV12-4; J: TRBJ1-5; D: TRBD1; DNA: TGTGCCAGCGGACAGGGATCGGATAGCAATCAGCCCCAGCATTTT; CDR3: CASGQGSDSNQPQHF
size: -; V: TRBV28; J: TRBJ2-1; D: -; DNA: TGTGCCAACAGTTTCGCGACAAATTACAATGAGCAGTTCTTC; CDR3: CANSFATNYNEQFF
size: -; V: TRBV5-1; J: TRBJ1-1; D: -; DNA: TGCGCCAGCAGCTTCCAACCGAACACTGAAGCTTTCTTT; CDR3: CASSFQPNTEAFF
size: few; V: TRBV4-1; J: TRBJ1-5; D: TRBD1; DNA: TGCGCCAGCAGCCAAAACACAGGGGGCAATCAGCCCCAGCATTTT; CDR3: CASSQNTGGNQPQHF
size: -; V: TRBV11-2; J: TRBJ2-2; D: -; DNA: TGTGCCAGCAGCCTTACTAAGACAGCGAACACCGGGGAGCTGTTTTTT; CDR3: CASSLTKTANTGELFF
size: few; V: TRBV7-6; J: TRBJ2-5; D: -; DNA: TGTGCCAGCAGCTTAGACTCGGGGGCCTTAGAGACCCAGTACTTC; CDR3: CASSLDSGALETQYF
size: few; V: TRBV7-9; J: TRBJ1-1; D: -; DNA: TGTGCCAGCAGCTGGACGGGTTGGGACACTGAAGCTTTCTTT; CDR3: CASSWTGWDTEAFF
size: once; V: TRBV11-1; J: TRBJ1-1; D: TRBD1; DNA: TGTGCGAGTCTGACAGGGGTTGAAGCTTTCTTT; CDR3: CASLTGVEAFF
size: -; V: TRBV3-1; J: TRBJ1-1; D: -; DNA: TGTGCCAGCAGCCCGCTAGGGGGGGGGAACACTGAAGCTTTCTTT; CDR3: CASSPLGGGNTEAFF
size: -; V: TRBV7-3; J: TRBJ2-1; D: -; DNA: TGTGCCAGCAGCCAGGGTTTTTCGTTTCATGAGCAGTTCTTC; CDR3: CASSQGFSFHEQFF
size: few; V: TRBV6-2/TRBV6-3; J: TRBJ2-5; D: TRBD2; DNA: TGTGCCAGCAGTTACTCATCTAGCGGGGCGGAGACCCAGTACTTC; CDR3: CASSYSSSGAETQYF
size: few; V: TRBV2; J: TRBJ2-7; D: -; DNA: TGTGCCAGCATACGGGGAGTAAGCTACGAGCAGTACTTC; CDR3: CASIRGVSYEQYF
size: -; V: TRBV12-3/TRBV12-4; J: TRBJ1-2; D: -; DNA: TGTGCCAGCAGCCCCACACGGACGGACTATGGCTACACCTTC; CDR3: CASSPTRTDYGYTF
size: few; V: TRBV7-2; J: TRBJ1-1; D: -; DNA: TGTGCCAGCAGCCCGAGACAGATCGAAGCTTTCTTT; CDR3: CASSPRQIEAFF
size: -; V: TRBV4-3; J: TRBJ1-1; D: TRBD1; DNA: TGCGCCAGCAGCCAAGATTACAGGGGGGGCACTGAAGCTTTCTTT; CDR3: CASSQDYRGGTEAFF
size: -; V: TRBV14; J: TRBJ2-1; D: TRBD2; DNA: TGTGCCAGCAGCCAAGACGGGAGGGCTTTGCAGTTCTTC; CDR3: CASSQDGRALQFF
size: -; V: TRBV14; J: TRBJ2-3; D: TRBD1; DNA: TGTGCCAGCAGCCAAGACTCAGGGGGCATGGCAGATACGCAGTATTTT; CDR3: CASSQDSGGMADTQYF
size: -; V: TRBV6-5; J: TRBJ2-1; D: -; DNA: TGTGCCAGCAGTTCTAGGAGCTCCTACAATGAGCAGTTCTTC; CDR3: CASSSRSSYNEQFF
size: -; V: TRBV12-5; J: TRBJ1-1; D: -; DNA: TGTGCTAGTGGTTCACCCACCGGGATGGAAGCTTTCTTT; CDR3: CASGSPTGMEAFF
size: -; V: TRBV9; J: TRBJ1-2; D: TRBD1; DNA: TGTGCCAGCAGCAGTGCGGGACAGGGACCACCTGGCTATGGCTACACCTTC; CDR3: CASSSAGQGPPGYGYTF
size: few; V: TRBV12-3/TRBV12-4; J: TRBJ2-7; D: -; DNA: TGTGCCAGCAGTCTGGCGGGACAGATCTACGAGCAGTACTTC; CDR3: CASSLAGQIYEQYF
size: -; V: TRBV7-2; J: TRBJ1-2; D: TRBD1; DNA: TGTGCCAGCAGCTCGATGACAGGGAAGAGCGGCTACACCTTC; CDR3: CASSSMTGKSGYTF
size: few; V: TRBV29-1; J: TRBJ2-7; D: -; DNA: TGCAGCGTGACCTGGCCCACCCGTTACGAGCAGTACTTC; CDR3: CSVTWPTRYEQYF
size: -; V: TRBV11-2; J: TRBJ2-1; D: -; DNA: TGTGCCAGCAGCTTAGGGGGTCTCAAGTTCTTC; CDR3: CASSLGGLKFF
size: -; V: TRBV29-1; J: TRBJ2-7; D: -; DNA: TGCAGCGCCCGGGGGCCGACGGTGGAAGGCTACGAGCAGTACTTC; CDR3: CSARGPTVEGYEQYF
size: -; V: TRBV6-5; J: TRBJ1-1; D: -; DNA: TGTGCCAGCAGTCTACAAGGGGATAACACTGAAGCTTTCTTT; CDR3: CASSLQGDNTEAFF
size: -; V: TRBV19; J: TRBJ1-5; D: -; DNA: TGTGCCACCTGGGACGCTCCTTATAGCAATCAGCCCCAGCATTTT; CDR3: CATWDAPYSNQPQHF
size: -; V: TRBV28; J: TRBJ2-3; D: -; DNA: TGTGCCAGCGGTTCGTCTCTCACAGATACGCAGTATTTT; CDR3: CASGSSLTDTQYF
size: few; V: TRBV5-1; J: TRBJ2-5; D: TRBD2; DNA: TGCGCCAGCAGCCCGGTAATCGCGGGGGGGCAAGAGACCCAGTACTTC; CDR3: CASSPVIAGGQETQYF
size: few; V: TRBV6-2/TRBV6-3; J: TRBJ2-3; D: -; DNA: TGTGCCAGCACCCCCGGGCGCACCGTTGCCCAGTATTTT; CDR3: CASTPGRTVAQYF